This TCR beta chain was found in a study of blood T cells in healthy people across ages. General study findings and limits: The diversity estimates, figures obtained from one million T cells, were considered underestimates. Shifts in expanded clonotypes may have been confounded by donor CMV status, which was unknown.

Primers used in a second PCR of about 7 to 12 cycles were a sample-barcoded 5' primer and a J-beta primer mix. Carrying 12 random nucleotides, a template-switch adaptor labeled each individual cDNA molecule. From the 5' RACE reads, TCRdb called clonotypes with MiXCR, one entry per CDR3 protein. The repertoire consists of fewer than 800,000 distinct CDR3 sequences, with 45% to 50% occurring once and the leading ten covering roughly 34%. As regards this clonotype: The antigen remains unidentified.

Germline V gene data show CDR1 as MDHEN and CDR2 as SYDVKM. The CDR3 has 14 amino acids. This sequence joins TRBV28 and TRBJ2-5, with TRBD1 identical over 9 bases. Gene TRBJ2-7 matches the end of the DNA better, so the J call may be wrong. Sequencing was done on a sample of blood. The source is a woman aged 60-75 years in good health. The CDR3 DNA reads as TGTGCCAGCAGTGCACAGGGGGCGGCCCACGAGCAGTACTTC. Its protein is CASSAQGAAHEQYF.